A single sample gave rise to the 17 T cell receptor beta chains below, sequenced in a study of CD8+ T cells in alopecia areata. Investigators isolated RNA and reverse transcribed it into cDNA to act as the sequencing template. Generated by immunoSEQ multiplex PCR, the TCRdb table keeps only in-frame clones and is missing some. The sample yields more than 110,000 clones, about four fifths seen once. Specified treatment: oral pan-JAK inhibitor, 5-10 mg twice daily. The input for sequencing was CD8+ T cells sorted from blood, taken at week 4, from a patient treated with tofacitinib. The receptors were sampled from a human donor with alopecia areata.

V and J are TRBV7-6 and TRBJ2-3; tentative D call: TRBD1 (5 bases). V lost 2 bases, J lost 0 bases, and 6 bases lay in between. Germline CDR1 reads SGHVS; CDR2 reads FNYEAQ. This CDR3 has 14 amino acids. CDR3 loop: CASSLPGSTDTQYF. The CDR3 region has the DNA TGTGCCAGCAGCTTACCAGGGAGCACAGATACGCAGTATTTT.

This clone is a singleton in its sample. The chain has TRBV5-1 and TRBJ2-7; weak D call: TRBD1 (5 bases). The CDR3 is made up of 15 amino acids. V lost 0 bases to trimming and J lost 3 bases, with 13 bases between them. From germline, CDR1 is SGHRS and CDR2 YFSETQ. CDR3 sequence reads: CASSLAPGQNYEQYF. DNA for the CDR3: TGCGCCAGCAGCTTGGCCCCAGGGCAGAACTACGAGCAGTACTTC.

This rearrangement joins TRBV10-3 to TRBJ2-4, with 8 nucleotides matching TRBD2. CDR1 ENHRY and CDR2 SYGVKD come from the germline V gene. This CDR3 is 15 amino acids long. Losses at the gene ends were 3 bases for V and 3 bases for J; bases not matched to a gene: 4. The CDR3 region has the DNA TGTGCCATCAGTGACGGGGGGGATGACAAAAACATTCAGTACTTC. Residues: CAISDGGDDKNIQYF.

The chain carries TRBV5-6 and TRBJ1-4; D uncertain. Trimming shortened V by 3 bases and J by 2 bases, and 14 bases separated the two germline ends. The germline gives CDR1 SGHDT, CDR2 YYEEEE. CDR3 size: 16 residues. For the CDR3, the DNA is TGTGCCAGCAGCTCCCCGGGAGGTGGGACTAATGAAAAACTGTTTTTT. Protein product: CASSSPGGGTNEKLFF.

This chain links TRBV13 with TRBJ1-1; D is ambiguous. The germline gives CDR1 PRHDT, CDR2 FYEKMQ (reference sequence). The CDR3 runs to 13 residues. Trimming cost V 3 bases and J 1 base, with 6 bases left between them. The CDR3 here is CASSFSQNTEAFF. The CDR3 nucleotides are TGTGCCAGCAGCTTCAGCCAGAACACTGAAGCTTTCTTT.

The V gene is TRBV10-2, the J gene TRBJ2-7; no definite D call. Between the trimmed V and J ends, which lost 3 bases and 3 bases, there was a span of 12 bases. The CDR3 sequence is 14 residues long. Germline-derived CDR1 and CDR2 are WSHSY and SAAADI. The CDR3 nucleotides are TGCGCCAGCAGTGAACGGGTCCGAATCTACGAGCAGTACTTC. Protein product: CASSERVRIYEQYF.

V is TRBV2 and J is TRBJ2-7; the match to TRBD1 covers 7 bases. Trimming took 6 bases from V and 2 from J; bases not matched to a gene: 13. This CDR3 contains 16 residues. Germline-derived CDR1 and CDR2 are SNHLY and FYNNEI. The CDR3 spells CASSPLMGQRAYEQYF. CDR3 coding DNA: TGTGCCAGCAGCCCCCTAATGGGACAGCGCGCCTACGAGCAGTACTTC.

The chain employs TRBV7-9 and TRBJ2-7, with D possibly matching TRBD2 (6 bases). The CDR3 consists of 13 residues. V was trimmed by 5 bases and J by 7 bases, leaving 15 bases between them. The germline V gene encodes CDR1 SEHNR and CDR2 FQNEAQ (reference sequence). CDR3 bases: TGTGCCAGCAGCCCGACTGGGGAGGAAGAGCAGTACTTC. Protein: CASSPTGEEEQYF.

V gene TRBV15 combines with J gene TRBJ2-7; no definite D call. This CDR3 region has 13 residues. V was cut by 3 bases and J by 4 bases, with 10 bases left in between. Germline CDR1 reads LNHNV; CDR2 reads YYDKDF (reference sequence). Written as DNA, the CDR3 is TGTGCCACCAGCAGTGACCTGGGTTACGAGCAGTACTTC. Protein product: CATSSDLGYEQYF.

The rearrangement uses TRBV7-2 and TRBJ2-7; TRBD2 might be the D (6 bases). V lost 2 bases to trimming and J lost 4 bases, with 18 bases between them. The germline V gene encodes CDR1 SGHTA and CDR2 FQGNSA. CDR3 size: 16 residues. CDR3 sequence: CASSLSPGGGIYEQYF. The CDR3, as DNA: TGTGCCAGCAGCTTATCCCCCGGAGGCGGGATATACGAGCAGTACTTC.

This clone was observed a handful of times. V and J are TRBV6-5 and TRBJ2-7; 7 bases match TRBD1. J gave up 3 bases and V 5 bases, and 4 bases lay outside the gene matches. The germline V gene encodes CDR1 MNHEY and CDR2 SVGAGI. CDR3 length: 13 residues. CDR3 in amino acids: CASSLWDSYEQYF. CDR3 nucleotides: TGTGCCAGCAGTCTCTGGGACAGCTACGAGCAGTACTTC.

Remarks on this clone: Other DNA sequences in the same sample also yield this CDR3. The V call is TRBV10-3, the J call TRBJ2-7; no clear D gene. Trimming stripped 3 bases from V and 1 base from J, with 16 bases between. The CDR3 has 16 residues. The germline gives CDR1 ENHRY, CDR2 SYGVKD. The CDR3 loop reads CAISELPSGKSYEQYF. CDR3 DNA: TGTGCCATCAGTGAATTGCCGTCTGGGAAGTCCTACGAGCAGTACTTC.

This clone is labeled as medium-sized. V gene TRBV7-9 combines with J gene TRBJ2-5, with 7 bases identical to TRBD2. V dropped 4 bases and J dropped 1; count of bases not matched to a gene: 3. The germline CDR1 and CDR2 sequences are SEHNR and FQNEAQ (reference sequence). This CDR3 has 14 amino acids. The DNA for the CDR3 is TGTGCCAGCAGCTGGCTAGCGGCCCAAGAGACCCAGTACTTC. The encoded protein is CASSWLAAQETQYF. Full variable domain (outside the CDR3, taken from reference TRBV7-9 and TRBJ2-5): DTGVSQNPRHKITKRGQNVTFRCDPISEHNRLYWYRQTLGQGPEFLTYFQNEAQLEKSRLLSDRFSAERPKGSFSTLEIQRTEQGDSAMYLCASSWLAAQETQYFGPGTRLLVL.

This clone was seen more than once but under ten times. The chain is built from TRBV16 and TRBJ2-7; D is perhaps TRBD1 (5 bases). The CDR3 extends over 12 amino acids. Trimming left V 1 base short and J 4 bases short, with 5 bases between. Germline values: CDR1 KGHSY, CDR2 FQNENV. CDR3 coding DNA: TGTGCCAGCAGCCAATACAGGTACGAGCAGTACTTC. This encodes CASSQYRYEQYF.

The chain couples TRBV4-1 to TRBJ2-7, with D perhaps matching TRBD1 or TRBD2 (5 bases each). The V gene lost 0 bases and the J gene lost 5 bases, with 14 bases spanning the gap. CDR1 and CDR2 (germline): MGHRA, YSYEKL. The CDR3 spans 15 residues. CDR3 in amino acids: CASSQDGGGRNEQYF. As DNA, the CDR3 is TGCGCCAGCAGCCAAGATGGTGGGGGAAGGAACGAGCAGTACTTC.

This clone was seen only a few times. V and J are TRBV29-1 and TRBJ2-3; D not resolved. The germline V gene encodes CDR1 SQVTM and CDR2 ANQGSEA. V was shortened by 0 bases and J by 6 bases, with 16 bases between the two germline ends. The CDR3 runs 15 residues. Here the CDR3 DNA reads TGCAGCGTTGAAGATCTTGGGCTCCCCGGCGATACGCAGTATTTT. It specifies CSVEDLGLPGDTQYF.

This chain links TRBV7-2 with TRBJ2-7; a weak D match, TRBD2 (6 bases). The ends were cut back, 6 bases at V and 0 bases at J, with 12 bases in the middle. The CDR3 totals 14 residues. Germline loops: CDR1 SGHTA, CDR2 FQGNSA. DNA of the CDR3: TGTGCCAGCAGTTTCCCCGGGAGCTCCTACGAGCAGTACTTC. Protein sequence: CASSFPGSSYEQYF.